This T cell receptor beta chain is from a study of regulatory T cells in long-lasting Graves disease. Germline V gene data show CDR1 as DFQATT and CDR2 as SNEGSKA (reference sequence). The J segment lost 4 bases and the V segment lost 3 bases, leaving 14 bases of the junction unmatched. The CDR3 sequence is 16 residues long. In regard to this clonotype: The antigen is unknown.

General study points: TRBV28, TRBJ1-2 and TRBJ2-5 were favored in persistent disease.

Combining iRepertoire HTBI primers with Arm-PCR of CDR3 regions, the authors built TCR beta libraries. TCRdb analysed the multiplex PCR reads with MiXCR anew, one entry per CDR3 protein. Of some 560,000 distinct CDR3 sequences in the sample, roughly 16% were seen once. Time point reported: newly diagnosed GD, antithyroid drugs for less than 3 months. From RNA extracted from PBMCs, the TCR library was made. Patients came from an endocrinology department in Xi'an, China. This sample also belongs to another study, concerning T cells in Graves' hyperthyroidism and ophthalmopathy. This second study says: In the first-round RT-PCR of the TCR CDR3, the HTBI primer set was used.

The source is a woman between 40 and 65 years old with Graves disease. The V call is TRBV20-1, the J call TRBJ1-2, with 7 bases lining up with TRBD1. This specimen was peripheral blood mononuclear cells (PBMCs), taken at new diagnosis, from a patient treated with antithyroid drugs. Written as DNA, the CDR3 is TGCAGTGCTAGTCTATCGACAGGGACTAAGGGCTATGGCTACACCTTC. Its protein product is CSASLSTGTKGYGYTF.